The source of this T cell receptor beta chain is a study of cytotoxic CD8 clonotypes in ibrutinib-treated CLL. Generated by immunoSEQ multiplex PCR, the TCRdb table keeps only in-frame clones and is missing some. This table has roughly 170,000 clones, more than 80% appearing once. V lost 5 bases and J 2 bases, leaving 15 bases between the germline ends. The CDR3 consists of 15 residues. In germline, CDR1 is SEHNR, CDR2 FQNEAQ (reference sequence). This TCR was sampled from a human donor with chronic lymphocytic leukemia. The input for sequencing was PBMCs, taken after 24 months of ibrutinib treatment. The chain links TRBV7-9 to TRBJ1-2; tentatively, D is TRBD1 (6 bases). The CDR3 DNA sequence: TGTGCCAGCAGCCGAGGGGGGAGGGACAACTATGGCTACACCTTC. Protein product: CASSRGGRDNYGYTF.